Shown below are 15 T cell receptor beta chains from a single sample sequenced in a study of identical twins. TCRdb re-derived calls from the 5' RACE reads in MiXCR, one entry per CDR3 protein. The table has around 240,000 distinct CDR3 sequences, 5.5% to 8% seen once. These data are also associated with another study on yellow fever vaccine responses in identical twins.

The specimen sequenced was memory (CD45RO+) T cells sorted from blood. The origin of the receptors is a woman in her late teens or twenties in good health.

The chain recombines TRBV3-1 with TRBJ2-1; 8 bases are a match to TRBD1. The germline V gene has CDR1 LGHDT and CDR2 YNNKEL (reference sequence). Losses at the gene ends were 4 bases for V and 4 bases for J; bases not matched to a gene: 9. The CDR3 length is 16 residues. In DNA, the CDR3 is TGTGCCAGCAGCCGGTACCGGGACAGGAGTTACAATGAGCAGTTCTTC. Its translation is CASSRYRDRSYNEQFF.

This rearrangement joins TRBV11-3 to TRBJ2-7, with D possibly matching TRBD2 (5 bases). Trimming pared 5 bases from V and 3 bases from J, leaving 11 bases between. The CDR3 is 13 residues long. Germline-derived CDR1 and CDR2 are SGHNT and YENEEA. This CDR3 is CASSLWESYEQYF. CDR3 DNA: TGTGCCAGCAGCCTCTGGGAGAGCTACGAGCAGTACTTC. Combining the CDR3 with reference TRBV11-3 and TRBJ2-7 gives the whole variable domain EAGVVQSPRYKIIEKKQPVAFWCNPISGHNTLYWYLQNLGQGPELLIRYENEEAVDDSQLPKDRFSAERLKGVDSTLKIQPAELGDSAVYLCASSLWESYEQYFGPGTRLTVT.

This clonotype was observed at least ten times. The gene calls are TRBV7-2 and TRBJ1-3; D may be TRBD1 (5 bases). The CDR3 consists of 15 residues. CDR1 and CDR2 from the germline V gene are SGHTA and FQGNSA. Between the trimmed V and J ends, which lost 6 bases and 5 bases, there was a span of 17 bases. The CDR3 loop reads CASSWTGDGRNTIYF. DNA of the CDR3: TGTGCCAGCAGTTGGACTGGGGACGGCAGAAACACCATATATTTT.

This clonotype was picked up a small number of times. This chain links TRBV9 with TRBJ2-5, with TRBD2 as a possible D gene (7 bases). The CDR3 consists of 16 residues. Trimming removed 0 bases at V and 4 bases at J, with 16 bases between. CDR1 and CDR2 from the germline V gene are SGDLS and YYNGEE. The DNA for the CDR3 is TGTGCCAGCAGCGTAGCGGCGGGAGAGGGGGGAGAGACCCAGTACTTC. Translated, it gives CASSVAAGEGGETQYF.

This clonotype was detected a few times. The chain couples TRBV6-1 to TRBJ2-3; 12 nucleotides match TRBD2. The CDR3 runs 16 residues. From germline, CDR1 is MNHNS and CDR2 SASEGT. The V gene end was trimmed by 8 bases and the J gene end by 4 bases; junction bases not matched to a gene: 10. The CDR3 nucleotides are TGTGCCAGCCAGTCTAGCGGGAGGGCCGCGTCAGATACGCAGTATTTT. The encoded protein is CASQSSGRAASDTQYF.

This clonotype showed up just a few times. The V gene is TRBV4-1, the J gene TRBJ2-5, with D unclear. The CDR3 loop spans 14 amino acids. The V and J ends lost 4 bases and 4 bases respectively, with 13 bases between them. Germline V gives CDR1 MGHRA, CDR2 YSYEKL. CDR3 nucleotide sequence: TGCGCCAGCAGCCGACTGGTGGCCGGAGAGACCCAGTACTTC. Encoded protein: CASSRLVAGETQYF.

This clonotype was seen a few times. This may be a read error: a much more frequent sequence differs by one nucleotide. The rearrangement uses TRBV2 and TRBJ2-1; D is ambiguous. V lost 6 bases and J lost 5, with 5 bases in between. Germline V CDR1 and CDR2: SNHLY, FYNNEI. The CDR3 consists of 11 residues. This CDR3 reads CASRFNNEQFF. The CDR3 region has the DNA TGTGCCAGCAGATTTAACAATGAGCAGTTCTTC.

This clonotype came up a few times. The chain combines TRBV20-1 with TRBJ1-3; D call uncertain. Germline V gene data show CDR1 as DFQATT and CDR2 as SNEGSKA (reference sequence). V was clipped by 1 base and J by 1 base, with 8 bases between them. This CDR3 comprises 14 residues. The CDR3 bases are TGCAGTGCTAGAGCGGAATCGTCTGGAAACACCATATATTTT. Its translation: CSARAESSGNTIYF.

Ten or more counts support this clonotype. V gene TRBV3-1 combines with J gene TRBJ2-3, with 8 bases identical to TRBD1. The CDR3 has 14 residues. CDR1 is LGHDT and CDR2 is YNNKEL in the germline V gene (reference sequence). V shed 4 bases and J 5 bases; nucleotides not matched to a gene: 5. CDR3 in amino acids: CASSRGQDVDTQYF. The CDR3 region has the DNA TGTGCCAGCAGCCGGGGACAGGATGTAGATACGCAGTATTTT.

This clonotype showed up just a few times. DNA for the CDR3: TGTGCCACCCGAGCGGGACACCCGAACACTGAAGCTTTCTTT. As protein: CATRAGHPNTEAFF. The genes are TRBV24-1 and TRBJ1-1; weak D call: TRBD1 (6 bases). CDR1 KGHDR and CDR2 SFDVKD come from the germline V gene. Trimming removed 9 bases from V and 1 base from J, with 14 bases in between. This CDR3 has 14 residues.

The chain is built from TRBV3-1 and TRBJ1-1; TRBD1 aligns across 8 bases. Germline CDR1 LGHDT, CDR2 YNNKEL (reference sequence). The CDR3 runs to 17 residues. With 1 base clipped from V and 1 base from J, the junction kept 8 bases outside the gene matches. The CDR3 is CASSQVFRGRGNTEAFF. CDR3 DNA: TGTGCCAGCAGCCAAGTTTTCAGGGGGCGGGGGAACACTGAAGCTTTCTTT.

This clonotype was found a few times. The CDR3: CSARGDRAYNEQFF. The CDR3 nucleotides read TGCAGTGCTAGGGGGGACAGGGCTTACAATGAGCAGTTCTTC. V is TRBV20-1 and J is TRBJ2-1, with 9 bases identical to TRBD1. The CDR3 is 14 residues long. The V segment lost 3 bases and the J segment 4 bases; nucleotides outside the gene matches: 4. Germline assignment: CDR1 DFQATT and CDR2 SNEGSKA (reference sequence).

This clonotype was counted ten times or more. The rearrangement uses TRBV11-1 and TRBJ2-5, with D possibly being TRBD2 (5 bases). This CDR3 has 19 amino acids. V was clipped by 2 bases and J by 1 base, with 23 bases between them. Germline CDR1 SGHAT, CDR2 FQDESV (reference sequence). The CDR3 sequence: CASSLLEGLATTSQETQYF. For the CDR3, the DNA is TGTGCCAGCAGCTTATTAGAAGGATTGGCGACTACTTCCCAAGAGACCCAGTACTTC.

This clonotype was detected ten times or more. The chain employs TRBV20-1 and TRBJ2-1, with D tentatively TRBD2 (6 bases). CDR1 and CDR2 (germline): DFQATT, SNEGSKA (reference sequence). The CDR3 contains 17 residues. Trimming removed 3 bases from V and 6 bases from J, with 24 bases in between. CDR3 residues: CSARPPRRGSSLNEQFF. The CDR3 DNA follows: TGCAGTGCTAGGCCCCCCCGACGGGGGTCGAGTCTCAATGAGCAGTTCTTC.

The rearrangement joins TRBV6-1 to TRBJ1-1; D perhaps matches TRBD1 (5 bases). This CDR3 is built from 13 residues. V dropped 9 bases and J dropped 4 bases, with 15 bases sitting between them. CDR1 and CDR2 (germline): MNHNS, SASEGT. CDR3 DNA: TGTGCCAGTTCCCAGGGCGGACTCACTGAAGCTTTCTTT. Translation gives CASSQGGLTEAFF.